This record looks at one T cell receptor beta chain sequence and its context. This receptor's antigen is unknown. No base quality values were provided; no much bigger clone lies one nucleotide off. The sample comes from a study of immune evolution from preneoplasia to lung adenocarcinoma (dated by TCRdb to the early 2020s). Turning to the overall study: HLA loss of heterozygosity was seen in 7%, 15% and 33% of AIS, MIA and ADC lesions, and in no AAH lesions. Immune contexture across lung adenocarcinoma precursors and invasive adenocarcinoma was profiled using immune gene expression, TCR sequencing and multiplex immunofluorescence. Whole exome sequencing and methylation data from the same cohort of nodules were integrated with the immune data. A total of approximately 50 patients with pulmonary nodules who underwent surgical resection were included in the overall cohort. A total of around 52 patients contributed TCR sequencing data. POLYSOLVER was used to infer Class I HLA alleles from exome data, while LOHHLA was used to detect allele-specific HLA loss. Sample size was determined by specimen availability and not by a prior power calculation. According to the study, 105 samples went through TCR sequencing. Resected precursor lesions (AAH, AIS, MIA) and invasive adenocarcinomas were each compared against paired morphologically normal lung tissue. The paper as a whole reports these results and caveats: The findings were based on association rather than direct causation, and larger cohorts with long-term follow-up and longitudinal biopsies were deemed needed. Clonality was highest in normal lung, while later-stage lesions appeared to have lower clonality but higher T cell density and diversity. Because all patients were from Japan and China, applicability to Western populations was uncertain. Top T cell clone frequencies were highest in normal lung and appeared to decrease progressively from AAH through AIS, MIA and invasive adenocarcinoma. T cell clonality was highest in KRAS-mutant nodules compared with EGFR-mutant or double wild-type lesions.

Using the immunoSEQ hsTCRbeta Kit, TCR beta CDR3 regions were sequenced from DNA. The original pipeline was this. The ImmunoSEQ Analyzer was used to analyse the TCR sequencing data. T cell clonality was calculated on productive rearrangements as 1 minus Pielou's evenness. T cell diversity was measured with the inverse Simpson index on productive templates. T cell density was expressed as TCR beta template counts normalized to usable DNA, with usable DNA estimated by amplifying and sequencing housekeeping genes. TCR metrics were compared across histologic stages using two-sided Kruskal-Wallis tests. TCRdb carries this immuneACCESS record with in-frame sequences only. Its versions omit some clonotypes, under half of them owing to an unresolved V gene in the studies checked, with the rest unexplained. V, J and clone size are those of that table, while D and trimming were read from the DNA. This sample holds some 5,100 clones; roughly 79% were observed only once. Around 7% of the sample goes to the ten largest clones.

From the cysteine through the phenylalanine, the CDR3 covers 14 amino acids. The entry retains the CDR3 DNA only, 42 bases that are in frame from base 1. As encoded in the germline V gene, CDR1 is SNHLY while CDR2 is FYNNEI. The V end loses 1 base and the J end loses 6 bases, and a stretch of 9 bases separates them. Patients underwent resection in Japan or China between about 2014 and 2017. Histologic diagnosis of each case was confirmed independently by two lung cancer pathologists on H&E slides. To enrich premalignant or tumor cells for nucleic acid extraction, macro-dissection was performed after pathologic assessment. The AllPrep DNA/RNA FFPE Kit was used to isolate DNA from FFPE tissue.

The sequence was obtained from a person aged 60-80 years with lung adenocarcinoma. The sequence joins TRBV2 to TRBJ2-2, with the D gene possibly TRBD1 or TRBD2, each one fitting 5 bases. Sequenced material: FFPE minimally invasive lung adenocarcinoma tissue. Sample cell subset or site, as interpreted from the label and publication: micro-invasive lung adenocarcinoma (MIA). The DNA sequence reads TGTGCCAGCAGTGAAGTTTCGGGGCCCGGGGAGCTGTTTTTT. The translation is CASSEVSGPGELFF. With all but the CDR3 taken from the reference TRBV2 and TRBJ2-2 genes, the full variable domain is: EPEVTQTPSHQVTQMGQEVILRCVPISNHLYFYWYRQILGQKVEFLVSFYNNEISEKSEIFDDQFSVERPDGSNFTLKIRSTKLEDSAMYFCASSEVSGPGELFFGEGSRLTVL.